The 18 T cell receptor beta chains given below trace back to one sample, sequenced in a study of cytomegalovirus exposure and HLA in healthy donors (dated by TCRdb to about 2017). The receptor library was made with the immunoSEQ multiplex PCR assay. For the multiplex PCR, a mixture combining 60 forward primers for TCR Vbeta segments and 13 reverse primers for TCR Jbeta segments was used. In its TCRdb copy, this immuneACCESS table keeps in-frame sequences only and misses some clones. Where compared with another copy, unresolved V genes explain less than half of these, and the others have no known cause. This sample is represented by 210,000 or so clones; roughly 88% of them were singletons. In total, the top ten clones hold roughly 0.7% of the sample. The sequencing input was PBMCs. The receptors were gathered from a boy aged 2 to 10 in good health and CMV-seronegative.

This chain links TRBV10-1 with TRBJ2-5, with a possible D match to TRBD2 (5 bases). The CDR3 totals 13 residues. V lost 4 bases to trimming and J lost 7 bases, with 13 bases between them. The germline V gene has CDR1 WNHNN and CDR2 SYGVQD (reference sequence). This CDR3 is CASSGASSATQYF. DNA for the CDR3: TGCGCCAGCAGTGGGGCTAGCTCGGCGACCCAGTACTTC.

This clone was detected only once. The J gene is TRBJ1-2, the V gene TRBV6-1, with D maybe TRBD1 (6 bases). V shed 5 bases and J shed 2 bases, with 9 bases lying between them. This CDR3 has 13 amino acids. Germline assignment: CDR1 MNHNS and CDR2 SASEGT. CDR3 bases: TGTGCCAGCAGTTGGACAGAGAACTATGGCTACACCTTC. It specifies CASSWTENYGYTF.

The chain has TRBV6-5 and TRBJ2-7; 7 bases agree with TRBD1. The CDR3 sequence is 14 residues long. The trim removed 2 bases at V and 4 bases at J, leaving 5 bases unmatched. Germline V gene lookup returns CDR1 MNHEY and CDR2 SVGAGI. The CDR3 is CASSYGTEQYEQYF. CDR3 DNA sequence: TGTGCCAGCAGTTACGGGACAGAGCAGTACGAGCAGTACTTC.

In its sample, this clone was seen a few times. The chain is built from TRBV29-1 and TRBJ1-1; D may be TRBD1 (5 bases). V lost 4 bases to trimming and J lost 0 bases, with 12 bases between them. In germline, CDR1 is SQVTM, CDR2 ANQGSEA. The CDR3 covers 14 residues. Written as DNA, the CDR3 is TGCAGCGTTGCAGGGCGGCCGATGAACACTGAAGCTTTCTTT. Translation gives CSVAGRPMNTEAFF.

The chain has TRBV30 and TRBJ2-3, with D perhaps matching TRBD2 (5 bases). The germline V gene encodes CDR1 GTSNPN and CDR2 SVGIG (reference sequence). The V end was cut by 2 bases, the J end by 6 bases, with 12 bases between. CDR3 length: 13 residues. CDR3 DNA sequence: TGTGCCTGGAGTCTCAGCGGTTGGGATACGCAGTATTTT. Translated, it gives CAWSLSGWDTQYF.

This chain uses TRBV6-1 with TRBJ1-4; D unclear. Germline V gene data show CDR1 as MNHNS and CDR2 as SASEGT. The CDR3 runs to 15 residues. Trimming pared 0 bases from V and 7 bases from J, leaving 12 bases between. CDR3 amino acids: CASSEATVGSEKLFF. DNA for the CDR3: TGTGCCAGCAGTGAAGCCACAGTTGGGAGTGAAAAACTGTTTTTT.

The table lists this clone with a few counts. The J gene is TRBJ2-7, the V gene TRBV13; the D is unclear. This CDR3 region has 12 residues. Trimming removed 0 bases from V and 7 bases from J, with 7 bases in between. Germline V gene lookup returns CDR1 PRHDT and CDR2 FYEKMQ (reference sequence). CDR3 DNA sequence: TGTGCCAGCAGCTTAGGGGTGAGGGAGCAGTACTTC. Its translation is CASSLGVREQYF.

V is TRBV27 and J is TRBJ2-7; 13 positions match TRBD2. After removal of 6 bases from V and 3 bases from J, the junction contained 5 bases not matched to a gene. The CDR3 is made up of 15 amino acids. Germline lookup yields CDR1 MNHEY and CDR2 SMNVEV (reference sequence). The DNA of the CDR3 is TGTGCCAGCAGGCCCGGACTAGCGGGAGTCTACGAGCAGTACTTC. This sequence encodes CASRPGLAGVYEQYF.

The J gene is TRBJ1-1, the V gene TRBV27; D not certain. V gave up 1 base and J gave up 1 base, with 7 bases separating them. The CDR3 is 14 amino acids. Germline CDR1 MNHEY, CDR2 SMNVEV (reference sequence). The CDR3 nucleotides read TGTGCCAGCAGTTTATTGGCAGGGAACACTGAAGCTTTCTTT. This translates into CASSLLAGNTEAFF.

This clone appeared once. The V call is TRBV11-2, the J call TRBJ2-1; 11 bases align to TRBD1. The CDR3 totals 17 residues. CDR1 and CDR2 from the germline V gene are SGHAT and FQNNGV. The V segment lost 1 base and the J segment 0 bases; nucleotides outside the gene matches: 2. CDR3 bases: TGTGCCAGCAGCTTAGTGGGACAGGGGGGCTCCTACAATGAGCAGTTCTTC. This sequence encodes CASSLVGQGGSYNEQFF.

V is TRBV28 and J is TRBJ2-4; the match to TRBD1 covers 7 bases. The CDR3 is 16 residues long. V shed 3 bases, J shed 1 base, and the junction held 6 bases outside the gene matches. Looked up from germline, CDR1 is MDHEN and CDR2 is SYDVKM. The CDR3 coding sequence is TGTGCCAGCAGTTTGGGCAGGGGGATGGCCAAAAACATTCAGTACTTC. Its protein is CASSLGRGMAKNIQYF.

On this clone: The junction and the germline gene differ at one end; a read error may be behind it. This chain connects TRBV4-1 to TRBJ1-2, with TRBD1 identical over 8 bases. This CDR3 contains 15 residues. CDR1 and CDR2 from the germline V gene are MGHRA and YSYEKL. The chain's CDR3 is CASSQGLWTGLGCTF. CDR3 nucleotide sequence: TGCGCCAGCAGCCAGGGCCTATGGACAGGGCTTGGCTGCACCTTC.

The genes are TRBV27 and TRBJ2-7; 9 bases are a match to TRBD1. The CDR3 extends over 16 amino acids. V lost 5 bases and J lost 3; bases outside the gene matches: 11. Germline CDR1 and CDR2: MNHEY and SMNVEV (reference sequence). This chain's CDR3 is CASSASPGQGLYEQYF. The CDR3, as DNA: TGTGCCAGCAGTGCGTCACCGGGACAGGGTCTCTACGAGCAGTACTTC.

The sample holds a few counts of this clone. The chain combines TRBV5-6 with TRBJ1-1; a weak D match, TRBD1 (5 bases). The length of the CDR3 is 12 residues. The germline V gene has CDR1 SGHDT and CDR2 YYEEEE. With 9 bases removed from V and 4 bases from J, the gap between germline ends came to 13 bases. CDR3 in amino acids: CATNQGGTEAFF. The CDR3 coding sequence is TGTGCCACCAACCAGGGCGGCACTGAAGCTTTCTTT. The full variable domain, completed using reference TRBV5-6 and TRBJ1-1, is DAGVTQSPTHLIKTRGQQVTLRCSPKSGHDTVSWYQQALGQGPQFIFQYYEEEERQRGNFPDRFSGHQFPNYSSELNVNALLLGDSALYLCATNQGGTEAFFGQGTRLTVV.

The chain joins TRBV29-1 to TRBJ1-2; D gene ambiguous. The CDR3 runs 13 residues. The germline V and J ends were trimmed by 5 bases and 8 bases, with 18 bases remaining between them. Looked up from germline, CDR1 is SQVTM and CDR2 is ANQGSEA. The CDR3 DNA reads TGCAGCGTTCCTACGCCAGGCCCAGACGGCTACACCTTC. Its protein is CSVPTPGPDGYTF.

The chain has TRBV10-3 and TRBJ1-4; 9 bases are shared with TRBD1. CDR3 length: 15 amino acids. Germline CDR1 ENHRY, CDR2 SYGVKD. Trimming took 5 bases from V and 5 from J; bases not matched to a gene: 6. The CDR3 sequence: CAISLTGGSNEKLFF. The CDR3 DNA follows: TGTGCCATCAGTTTGACAGGGGGTAGCAATGAAAAACTGTTTTTT.

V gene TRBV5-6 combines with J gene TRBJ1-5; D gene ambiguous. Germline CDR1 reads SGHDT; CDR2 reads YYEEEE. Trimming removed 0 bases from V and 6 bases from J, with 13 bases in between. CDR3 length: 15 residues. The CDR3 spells CASSLAFGVGQPQHF. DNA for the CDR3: TGTGCCAGCAGCTTGGCCTTCGGGGTCGGTCAGCCCCAGCATTTT.

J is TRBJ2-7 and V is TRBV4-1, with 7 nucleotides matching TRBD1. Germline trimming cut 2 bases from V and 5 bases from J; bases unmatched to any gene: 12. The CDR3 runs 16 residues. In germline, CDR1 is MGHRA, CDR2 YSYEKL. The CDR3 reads CASSQIEAGGLNEQYF. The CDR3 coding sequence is TGCGCCAGCAGCCAAATCGAGGCAGGGGGTTTGAACGAGCAGTACTTC.